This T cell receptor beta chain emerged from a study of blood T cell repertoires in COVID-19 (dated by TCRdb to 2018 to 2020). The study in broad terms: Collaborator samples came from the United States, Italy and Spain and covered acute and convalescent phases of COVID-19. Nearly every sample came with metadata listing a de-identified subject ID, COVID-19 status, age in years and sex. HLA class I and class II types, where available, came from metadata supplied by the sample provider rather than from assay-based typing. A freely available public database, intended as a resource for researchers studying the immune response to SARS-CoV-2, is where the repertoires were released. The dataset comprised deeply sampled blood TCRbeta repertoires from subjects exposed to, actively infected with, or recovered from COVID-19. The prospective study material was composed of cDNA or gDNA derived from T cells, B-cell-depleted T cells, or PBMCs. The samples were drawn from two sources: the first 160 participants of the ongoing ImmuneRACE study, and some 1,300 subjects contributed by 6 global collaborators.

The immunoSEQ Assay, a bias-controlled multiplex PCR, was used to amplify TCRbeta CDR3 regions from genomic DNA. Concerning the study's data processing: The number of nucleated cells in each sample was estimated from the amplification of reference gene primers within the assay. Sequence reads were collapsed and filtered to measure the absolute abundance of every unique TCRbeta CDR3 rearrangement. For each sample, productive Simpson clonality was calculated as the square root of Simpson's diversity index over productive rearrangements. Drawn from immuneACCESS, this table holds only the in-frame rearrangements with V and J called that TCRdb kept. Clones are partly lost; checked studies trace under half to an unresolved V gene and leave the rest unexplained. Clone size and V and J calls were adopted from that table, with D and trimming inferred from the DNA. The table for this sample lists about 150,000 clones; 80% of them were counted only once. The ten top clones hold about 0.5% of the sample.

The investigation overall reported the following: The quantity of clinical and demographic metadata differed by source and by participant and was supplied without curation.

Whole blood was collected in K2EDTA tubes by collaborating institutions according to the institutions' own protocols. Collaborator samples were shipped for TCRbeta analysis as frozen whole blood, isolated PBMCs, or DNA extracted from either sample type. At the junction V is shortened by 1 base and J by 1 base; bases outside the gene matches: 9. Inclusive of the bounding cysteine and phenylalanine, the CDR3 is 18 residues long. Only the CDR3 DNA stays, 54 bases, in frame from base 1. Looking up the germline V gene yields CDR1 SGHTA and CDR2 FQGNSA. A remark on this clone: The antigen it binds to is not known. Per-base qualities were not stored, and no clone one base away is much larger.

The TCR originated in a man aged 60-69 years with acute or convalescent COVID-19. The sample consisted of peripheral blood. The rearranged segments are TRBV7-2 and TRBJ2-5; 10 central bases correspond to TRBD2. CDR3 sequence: CASSLGVGSGGSQETQYF. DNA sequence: TGTGCCAGCAGCTTAGGAGTCGGTAGCGGGGGGTCCCAAGAGACCCAGTACTTC. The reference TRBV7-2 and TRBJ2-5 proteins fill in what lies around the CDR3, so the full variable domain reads GAGVSQSPSNKVTEKGKDVELRCDPISGHTALYWYRQSLGQGLEFLIYFQGNSAPDKSGLPSDRFSAERTGGSVSTLTIQRTQQEDSAVYLCASSLGVGSGGSQETQYFGPGTRLLVL.